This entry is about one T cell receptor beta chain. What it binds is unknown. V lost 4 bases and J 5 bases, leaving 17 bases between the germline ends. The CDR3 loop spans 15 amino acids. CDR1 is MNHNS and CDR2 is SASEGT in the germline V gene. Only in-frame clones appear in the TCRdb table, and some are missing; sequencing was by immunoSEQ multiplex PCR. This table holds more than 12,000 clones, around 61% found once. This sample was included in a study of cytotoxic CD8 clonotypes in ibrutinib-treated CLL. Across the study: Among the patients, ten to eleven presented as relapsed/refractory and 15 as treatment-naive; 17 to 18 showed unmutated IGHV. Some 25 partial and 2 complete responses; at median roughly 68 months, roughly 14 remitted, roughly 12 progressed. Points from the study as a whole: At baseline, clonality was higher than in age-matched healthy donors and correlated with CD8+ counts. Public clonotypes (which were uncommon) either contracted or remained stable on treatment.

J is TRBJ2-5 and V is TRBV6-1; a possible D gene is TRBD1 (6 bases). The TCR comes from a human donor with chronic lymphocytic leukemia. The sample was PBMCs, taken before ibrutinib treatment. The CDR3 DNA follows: TGTGCCAGCAGTGGAGGGGCAGGGGTGCGTGAGACCCAGTACTTC. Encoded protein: CASSGGAGVRETQYF.